This T cell receptor beta chain was captured in a study of cytomegalovirus exposure and HLA in healthy donors. Study findings and constraints: Reportedly, a later analysis found an Asian-associated ancestry cluster had fewer N-insertions than the approximately 700-donor mean. Immune exposure information comprised only CMV serostatus. Earlier analysis yielded a pattern in which most TCR beta V segments were productive about 90% or about 30% of the time.

Concerning this clone itself: The antigen is unknown.

PCR used 60 Vbeta primers and 13 Jbeta primers. Data came from immunoSEQ multiplex PCR; TCRdb stores just in-frame clones and leaves some out. Listed are some 150,000 clones; about 2.5% falls within the top ten. The V segment lost 5 bases and the J segment 4 bases; nucleotides outside the gene matches: 6. Germline V gene sequence: CDR1 SGHTA, CDR2 FQGNSA. The length of the CDR3 is 15 residues. Sequencing was carried out using PBMCs. The TCR was taken from a man aged 35-49 years in good health and CMV-seronegative. This rearrangement joins TRBV7-2 to TRBJ2-5; 11 nucleotides line up with TRBD2. The CDR3 spells CASSPKTSGVETQYF. The CDR3 DNA follows: TGTGCCAGCAGCCCCAAGACTAGCGGGGTAGAGACCCAGTACTTC.